This T cell receptor (beta chain) was identified during a study of PD-1 blockade in classical Hodgkin lymphoma. Looking at the study overall: Patients were dosed intravenously with nivolumab at 3 mg/kg every 2 weeks. Study-level points and caveats: CD4+ TCR diversity rose significantly by C4D1, and CD8+ TCR diversity did not.

All patients relapsed after autologous stem cell transplantation, and brentuximab vedotin exposure varied. This table comes from immunoSEQ multiplex PCR, and its TCRdb copy is limited to in-frame clones, with some not included. Counted here are more than 40,000 clones, almost 90% occurring once; the ten biggest clones make up approximately 9%. Turning to this clone: Its antigen is as yet unknown.

This sequence was found in a human donor with classical Hodgkin lymphoma. Sequenced here: peripheral blood mononuclear cells (PBMCs), sampled at baseline.

CDR3 in DNA: TGTGCCAGCAGTTTTAGCGGGGACTACGAGCAGTACTTC. It yields the protein CASSFSGDYEQYF. The gene calls are TRBV5-6 and TRBJ2-7; 8 nucleotides line up with TRBD2. The CDR3 is 13 amino acids. Trimming cost V 5 bases and J 3 bases; bases outside gene matches: 4. Germline V gives CDR1 SGHDT, CDR2 YYEEEE.